Following are 20 T cell receptor beta chains from one sample sequenced in a study of CD8+ T cells in alopecia areata. cDNA serving as the sequencing template came from extracted, reverse transcribed RNA. Clones were read by immunoSEQ multiplex PCR, and TCRdb kept only the in-frame ones, dropping some. The sample yields over 85,000 clones, around two fifths seen once. Specimen: CD4+ T cells sorted from blood. These receptors were taken from a human donor with alopecia areata.

This clone appeared a few times. This chain joins TRBV7-9 and TRBJ1-2; D is undetermined. Per germline, CDR1 SEHNR and CDR2 FQNEAQ (reference sequence). CDR3 size: 14 residues. Trimming took off 5 bases at V and 0 bases at J, with 10 bases between the two ends. The DNA for the CDR3 is TGTGCCAGCAGCGTACCCCAGTCTAACTATGGCTACACCTTC. Amino acids: CASSVPQSNYGYTF. Combining the CDR3 with reference TRBV7-9 and TRBJ1-2 gives the whole variable domain DTGVSQNPRHKITKRGQNVTFRCDPISEHNRLYWYRQTLGQGPEFLTYFQNEAQLEKSRLLSDRFSAERPKGSFSTLEIQRTEQGDSAMYLCASSVPQSNYGYTFGSGTRLTVV.

This clone appeared many times. V and J are TRBV11-2 and TRBJ2-7, with 12 bases fitting TRBD2. The CDR3 has 15 amino acids. Germline assignment: CDR1 SGHAT and CDR2 FQNNGV. Unmatched junction bases numbered 6, after V lost 7 bases and J lost 2 bases. This chain's CDR3 is CASTWSSGGAYEQYF. DNA for the CDR3: TGTGCCAGCACCTGGTCTAGCGGGGGGGCCTACGAGCAGTACTTC. Variable domain in full (rest from reference TRBV11-2 and TRBJ2-7): EAGVAQSPRYKIIEKRQSVAFWCNPISGHATLYWYQQILGQGPKLLIQFQNNGVVDDSQLPKDRFSAERLKGVDSTLKIQPAKLEDSAVYLCASTWSSGGAYEQYFGPGTRLTVT.

In this sample, this clone turned up a few times. The V call is TRBV2, the J call TRBJ2-1; 7 bases agree with TRBD2. There are 14 residues in the CDR3. With V trimmed by 5 bases and J by 5 bases, 6 bases remained unmatched. In germline, CDR1 is SNHLY, CDR2 FYNNEI. The CDR3 loop reads CASSRRLANNEQFF. CDR3 nucleotide sequence: TGTGCCAGCAGTCGACGACTAGCCAACAATGAGCAGTTCTTC.

This chain connects TRBV27 to TRBJ2-2; D is possibly TRBD1 or TRBD2 (5 bases each). There are 15 residues in the CDR3. Trimming left V 1 base short and J 4 bases short, with 10 bases between. Per germline, CDR1 MNHEY and CDR2 SMNVEV (reference sequence). The DNA for the CDR3 is TGTGCCAGCAGTTTATTAGGGGCGGGCACCGGGGAGCTGTTTTTT. It is translated as CASSLLGAGTGELFF.

The gene calls are TRBV6-5 and TRBJ2-7, with D unresolved. The CDR3 totals 13 residues. Germline CDR1 is MNHEY and CDR2 is SVGAGI. V was clipped by 4 bases and J by 0 bases, with 7 bases between them. In nucleotides, the CDR3 is TGTGCCAGCAGTTCGACCGCCTCCTACGAGCAGTACTTC. This codes for CASSSTASYEQYF.

This clone was observed a few times. CDR3 amino acids: CASSLQGYGYTF. DNA for the CDR3: TGTGCCAGCAGCTTGCAAGGCTATGGCTACACCTTC. The rearrangement joins TRBV7-9 to TRBJ1-2; D uncertain. The CDR3 has 12 amino acids. V lost 3 bases to trimming and J lost 4 bases, with 6 bases between them. CDR1 is SEHNR, CDR2 FQNEAQ, per germline (reference sequence).

This clone was counted a few times. CDR3 coding DNA: TGCAGCGCTTGGAGCGGCACAGATACGCAGTATTTT. This sequence encodes CSAWSGTDTQYF. The chain uses TRBV29-1 and TRBJ2-3, with unresolved D. The CDR3 is 12 amino acids. Germline CDR1 is SQVTM and CDR2 is ANQGSEA. The V end lost 7 bases, the J end lost 1 base, and 9 bases lay between the germline ends.

The V gene is TRBV28, the J gene TRBJ2-5; D uncertain. The V end was cut by 7 bases, the J end by 0 bases, with 9 bases between. Germline loops: CDR1 MDHEN, CDR2 SYDVKM. This CDR3 has 13 amino acids. CDR3 DNA sequence: TGTGCCAGCATTCCAAGGGACCAAGAGACCCAGTACTTC. Translation: CASIPRDQETQYF.

This clone was observed a few times. V usage is TRBV11-2 and J usage is TRBJ2-1; no definite D call. Germline CDR1 SGHAT, CDR2 FQNNGV. V gave up 6 bases and J gave up 4 bases, with 13 bases separating them. The CDR3 is 14 residues long. The DNA for the CDR3 is TGTGCCAGCAGGGCGGCCTTTGGGTACAATGAGCAGTTCTTC. Its protein product is CASRAAFGYNEQFF. Variable domain in full (rest from reference TRBV11-2 and TRBJ2-1): EAGVAQSPRYKIIEKRQSVAFWCNPISGHATLYWYQQILGQGPKLLIQFQNNGVVDDSQLPKDRFSAERLKGVDSTLKIQPAKLEDSAVYLCASRAAFGYNEQFFGPGTRLTVL.

The rearrangement joins TRBV29-1 to TRBJ2-4, with D possibly matching TRBD1 (6 bases). From germline, CDR1 is SQVTM and CDR2 ANQGSEA. This CDR3 contains 11 residues. V lost 7 bases, J lost 9 bases, and 13 bases lay in between. This chain's CDR3 is CSAADRPIQYF. CDR3 nucleotides: TGCAGCGCTGCCGACAGGCCCATTCAGTACTTC.

This clone appeared a few times. This sequence joins TRBV29-1 and TRBJ2-2; D remains unclear. Deletions cut 5 bases from V and 5 bases from J, with 6 bases between. Germline CDR1 and CDR2: SQVTM and ANQGSEA. The CDR3 sequence is 11 residues long. The CDR3 coding sequence is TGCAGCGTTAGCGAAACCGGGGAGCTGTTTTTT. Amino acid sequence: CSVSETGELFF.

The V call is TRBV7-9, the J call TRBJ1-2; D unresolved. Germline V gene sequence: CDR1 SEHNR, CDR2 FQNEAQ (reference sequence). The germline V and J ends were trimmed by 4 bases and 6 bases, with 21 bases remaining between them. This CDR3 contains 16 residues. CDR3 sequence (DNA): TGTGCCAGCAGCTCCCAAGGGTCGGGGTTCGTACATGGCTACACCTTC. It yields the protein CASSSQGSGFVHGYTF. The entire variable domain, with the rest obtained from reference TRBV7-9 and TRBJ1-2, is as follows: DTGVSQNPRHKITKRGQNVTFRCDPISEHNRLYWYRQTLGQGPEFLTYFQNEAQLEKSRLLSDRFSAERPKGSFSTLEIQRTEQGDSAMYLCASSSQGSGFVHGYTFGSGTRLTVV.

The chain employs TRBV7-2 and TRBJ1-1; no reliable D call. The length of the CDR3 is 11 residues. Trimming shortened V by 5 bases and J by 11 bases, and 12 bases separated the two germline ends. The V gene's germline CDR1 is SGHTA and CDR2 FQGNSA. CDR3 sequence: CASSAQIAAFF. The CDR3 nucleotides read TGTGCCAGCAGCGCCCAGATAGCCGCTTTCTTT.

This clone has just a few counts. Different DNA sequences within this sample yield the same CDR3. V gene TRBV29-1 combines with J gene TRBJ2-2, with TRBD1 matching over 8 bases. Per germline, CDR1 SQVTM and CDR2 ANQGSEA. Losses at the gene ends were 3 bases for V and 4 bases for J; bases not matched to a gene: 1. This CDR3 comprises 13 residues. The CDR3 nucleotides read TGCAGCGTTGATACAGGGGGCACCGGGGAGCTGTTTTTT. It specifies CSVDTGGTGELFF.

This clone was picked up a small number of times. The V gene is TRBV6-5, the J gene TRBJ1-6; possible D gene TRBD1, 5 bases. Germline V gene data show CDR1 as MNHEY and CDR2 as SVGAGI. V was trimmed by 4 bases and J by 13 bases, leaving 20 bases between them. This CDR3 region has 15 residues. CDR3 amino acids: CASSSLGGAPEPLHF. CDR3 nucleotide sequence: TGTGCCAGCAGTTCTCTTGGGGGAGCCCCGGAGCCCCTCCACTTT.

J is TRBJ1-1 and V is TRBV2; 7 bases line up with TRBD1. Germline V gene lookup returns CDR1 SNHLY and CDR2 FYNNEI. The CDR3 covers 13 residues. The V and J ends lost 8 bases and 4 bases, in that order; junction bases with no gene match: 7. CDR3 amino acids: CASFSGQRTEAFF. CDR3 in DNA: TGTGCCAGCTTTTCGGGACAGCGCACTGAAGCTTTCTTT.

The J gene is TRBJ1-5, the V gene TRBV30; 7 positions match TRBD1. CDR1 and CDR2 from the germline V gene are GTSNPN and SVGIG (reference sequence). J was trimmed by 7 bases and V by 5 bases; bases with no gene match: 8. CDR3 size: 13 residues. In DNA form, the CDR3 reads TGTGCCTGGGGACAGGTTGGGAGACAGCCCCAGCATTTT. Translated, it gives CAWGQVGRQPQHF.

This clone was counted many times. The chain couples TRBV7-2 to TRBJ2-2; either TRBD1 or TRBD2 may fit D (7 bases each). V gave up 7 bases and J gave up 2 bases, with 23 bases separating them. Looked up from germline, CDR1 is SGHTA and CDR2 is FQGNSA. The CDR3 sequence is 18 residues long. As DNA, the CDR3 is TGTGCCAGCACCCTCAGGGGGGGCAATGCAGCCAACACCGGGGAGCTGTTTTTT. Protein product: CASTLRGGNAANTGELFF.

DNA of the CDR3: TGCGCCAGCAGACCCACGTGGGGTCCGAATACGCAGTATTTT. Translation gives CASRPTWGPNTQYF. The rearrangement joins TRBV5-1 to TRBJ2-3; no clear D gene. The CDR3 length is 14 residues. Germline V lookup: CDR1 SGHRS, CDR2 YFSETQ. Trimming stripped 5 bases from V and 7 bases from J, with 17 bases between.

The chain has TRBV30 and TRBJ1-1; D gene uncertain. This CDR3 has 16 residues. Trimming stripped 6 bases from V and 1 base from J, with 21 bases between. Germline CDR1 and CDR2: GTSNPN and SVGIG (reference sequence). CDR3 protein: CACRGNSLKQNTEAFF. The CDR3 DNA is TGTGCCTGCCGTGGAAATTCCCTCAAACAGAACACTGAAGCTTTCTTT.